These 17 T cell receptor beta chains originate from one sample sequenced in a study of CD8 T cells in ankylosing spondylitis. TCRdb reprocessed the 5' RACE reads with MiXCR, giving one entry per CDR3 protein. The data show 250,000 to 350,000 distinct CDR3 sequences, about 20% seen once. Source material: blood, either unsorted or a sorted T cell fraction (not recorded which). Source of these receptors: a female donor with ankylosing spondylitis or in good health (not recorded which).

V and J are TRBV5-1 and TRBJ2-7, with 7 bases matching TRBD2. Trimming at V came to 0 bases and at J to 6 bases, leaving 6 bases not matched to a gene. The germline V gene has CDR1 SGHRS and CDR2 YFSETQ. This CDR3 spans 14 amino acids. The CDR3 sequence is CASSLAGGFFEQYF. The DNA of the CDR3 is TGCGCCAGCAGCTTGGCCGGGGGGTTCTTCGAGCAGTACTTC.

The V call is TRBV27, the J call TRBJ2-7, with D tentatively TRBD1 (5 bases). From germline, CDR1 is MNHEY and CDR2 SMNVEV (reference sequence). The CDR3 length is 15 residues. Trimming removed 9 bases from V and 0 bases from J, with 18 bases in between. Here the CDR3 reads CASRMAGPLSYEQYF. CDR3 DNA: TGTGCCAGTAGAATGGCAGGGCCCCTCTCCTACGAGCAGTACTTC.

The chain combines TRBV20-1 with TRBJ2-3; D may be TRBD1 or TRBD2 (6 bases each). Trimming took off 1 base at V and 7 bases at J, with 18 bases between the two ends. The CDR3 runs 15 residues. Germline V gene sequence: CDR1 DFQATT, CDR2 SNEGSKA (reference sequence). CDR3 sequence reads: CSARGDPGAVNTQYF. The CDR3 nucleotides read TGCAGTGCTAGAGGGGACCCGGGGGCGGTGAATACGCAGTATTTT.

This clonotype was seen a few times. This sequence joins TRBV12-3 or TRBV12-4 and TRBJ2-1; 11 bases map to TRBD2. V was clipped by 3 bases and J by 5 bases; unmatched bases: 9. The CDR3 covers 17 residues. The DNA of the CDR3 is TGTGCCAGCAGTTTGGGGGCCGGGACTAGCGGCCACAATGAGCAGTTCTTC. As protein: CASSLGAGTSGHNEQFF.

This clonotype turned up a few times. The chain joins TRBV24-1 to TRBJ2-3; tentatively, D is TRBD2 (6 bases). The CDR3 spans 14 residues. Trimming pared 2 bases from V and 6 bases from J, leaving 11 bases between. Germline CDR1 and CDR2: KGHDR and SFDVKD. The CDR3 here is CATSDSNLADTQYF. The CDR3 nucleotides read TGTGCCACCAGTGATTCCAACCTAGCGGATACGCAGTATTTT.

The CDR3 coding sequence is TGCAGTGCTAGAGATTCTAGGGGAATCAGCACAGATACGCAGTATTTT. Protein sequence: CSARDSRGISTDTQYF. This chain uses TRBV20-1 with TRBJ2-3; maybe TRBD1 (5 bases). This CDR3 has 16 residues. Trimming removed 0 bases at V and 0 bases at J, with 13 bases between. CDR1 and CDR2 from the germline V gene are DFQATT and SNEGSKA (reference sequence).

This clonotype was seen a handful of times. The rearrangement links TRBV14 to TRBJ2-7; TRBD1 agrees at 8 bases. The V segment lost 1 base and the J segment 2 bases; nucleotides outside the gene matches: 7. The germline V gene has CDR1 SGHDN and CDR2 FVKESK. The CDR3 has 16 residues. CDR3 DNA sequence: TGTGCCAGCAGCCAAGTAATTTGGGGACAGGCCTACGAGCAGTACTTC. This encodes CASSQVIWGQAYEQYF.

This chain links TRBV20-1 with TRBJ2-7, with 8 bases lining up with TRBD1. The junction had 8 bases not matched to a gene; V was cut back by 1 base and J by 3 bases. Germline loops: CDR1 DFQATT, CDR2 SNEGSKA (reference sequence). CDR3 length: 15 amino acids. CDR3 region: CSARGRDRTYYEQYF. CDR3 DNA sequence: TGCAGTGCTAGAGGGCGGGACAGGACCTACTACGAGCAGTACTTC.

The DNA for the CDR3 is TGTGCCAGCAGACCAGCGGGAGTGGGAGATACGCAGTATTTT. Its protein is CASRPAGVGDTQYF. The chain recombines TRBV6-2 or TRBV6-3 with TRBJ2-3, with 8 bases matching TRBD2. Germline assignment: CDR1 MNHEY and CDR2 SVGEGT. The CDR3 has 14 residues. V dropped 6 bases and J dropped 5; count of bases not matched to a gene: 7.

The V gene is TRBV6-2 or TRBV6-3, the J gene TRBJ1-2; TRBD1 matches 10 bases. Germline V gene lookup returns CDR1 MNHEY and CDR2 SVGEGT. The junction had 4 bases not matched to a gene; V was cut back by 0 bases and J by 6 bases. The CDR3 sequence is 15 residues long. CDR3 residues: CASSYSPGTGDGYTF. CDR3 nucleotides: TGTGCCAGCAGTTACTCGCCCGGGACAGGGGATGGCTACACCTTC.

The chain carries TRBV20-1 and TRBJ2-3, with 11 nucleotides matching TRBD2. Germline CDR1 and CDR2: DFQATT and SNEGSKA (reference sequence). V was pared by 6 bases and J by 5 bases, with 13 bases of the junction left unmatched. This CDR3 comprises 16 residues. CDR3 coding DNA: TGCAGTGCCACCCCCCCGGGACTAGCGGCACAAGATACGCAGTATTTT. It is translated as CSATPPGLAAQDTQYF.

J is TRBJ2-2 and V is TRBV9, with D possibly matching TRBD2 (6 bases). The CDR3 sequence is 15 residues long. With 7 bases removed from V and 4 bases from J, the gap between germline ends came to 17 bases. Germline CDR1 and CDR2: SGDLS and YYNGEE. CDR3 residues: CASGEGGPGTGELFF. The CDR3 DNA reads as TGTGCCAGCGGGGAAGGAGGGCCGGGCACCGGGGAGCTGTTTTTT.

The genes are TRBV7-2 and TRBJ2-3, with 9 bases that match TRBD2. J gave up 13 bases and V 5 bases, and 16 bases lay outside the gene matches. CDR1 is SGHTA and CDR2 is FQGNSA in the germline V gene. The length of the CDR3 is 15 residues. The CDR3 bases are TGTGCCAGCAGCCCCCAGACTAGCGGTGGTCGAGGGAAGTATTTT. This gives the protein CASSPQTSGGRGKYF.

This clonotype has just one count. V and J are TRBV2 and TRBJ1-1, with D unclear. This CDR3 region has 11 residues. Germline V lookup: CDR1 SNHLY, CDR2 FYNNEI. V was trimmed by 4 bases and J by 4 bases, leaving 4 bases between them. In DNA, the CDR3 is TGTGCCAGCAGTGCCCGCACTGAAGCTTTCTTT. Translating gives CASSARTEAFF.

This clonotype was counted at least ten times. The CDR3 is CSVSYGASGSYGYTF. For the CDR3, the DNA is TGCAGCGTGTCGTATGGGGCCTCAGGTTCCTATGGCTACACCTTC. This chain uses TRBV29-1 with TRBJ1-2, with D maybe TRBD1 (5 bases). This CDR3 has 15 residues. CDR1 SQVTM and CDR2 ANQGSEA come from the germline V gene. The V and J ends lost 6 bases and 4 bases respectively, with 21 bases between them.

This chain connects TRBV5-5 to TRBJ2-1, with D maybe TRBD2 (5 bases). The CDR3 runs to 16 residues. Germline-derived CDR1 and CDR2 are SGHKS and YYEKEE (reference sequence). Deletions cut 0 bases from V and 0 bases from J, with 10 bases between. The CDR3 region is CASSLGGQSSYNEQFF. The CDR3 DNA reads as TGTGCCAGCAGCTTGGGCGGGCAGAGCTCCTACAATGAGCAGTTCTTC. Drawing the rest from reference TRBV5-5 and TRBJ2-1, the complete variable domain is DAGVTQSPTHLIKTRGQQVTLRCSPISGHKSVSWYQQVLGQGPQFIFQYYEKEERGRGNFPDRFSARQFPNYSSELNVNALLLGDSALYLCASSLGGQSSYNEQFFGPGTRLTVL.

The gene calls are TRBV3-1 and TRBJ1-2; D perhaps matches TRBD1 (5 bases). The CDR3 runs to 15 residues. CDR1 and CDR2 (germline): LGHDT, YNNKEL (reference sequence). Between the trimmed V and J ends, which lost 3 bases and 0 bases, there was a span of 11 bases. The CDR3: CASSQGPSSNYGYTF. CDR3 nucleotides: TGTGCCAGCAGCCAGGGACCTTCCTCTAACTATGGCTACACCTTC.